This T cell receptor (beta chain) was obtained from a study of neoadjuvant anti-PD-1 for oral cavity cancer. Study background: Non-progressing patients received a fourth nivolumab dose near day 43, then surgery on days 50-56. Study-level results: TCR analyses covered only a few patients per response group.

Repertoires were generated with immunoSEQ multiplex PCR, while TCRdb's copy carries only in-frame clones and drops some. The repertoire holds roughly 67,000 clones, more than 70% seen once, with roughly 3.5% in the top ten. Patients were newly diagnosed with stage II-IVA oral cavity squamous cell carcinoma without prior systemic or radiation treatment. A word on this clone: The antigen remains undetermined.

Per the germline V gene, CDR1 is SGHNT and CDR2 is YYREEE (reference sequence). Losses at the gene ends were 1 base for V and 4 bases for J; bases not matched to a gene: 4. The CDR3 is made up of 15 amino acids. The rearrangement joins TRBV5-4 to TRBJ1-4; the match to TRBD1 covers 7 bases. The TCR was taken from a person between 40 and 85 years old with oral cavity squamous cell carcinoma. This sample comprised PBMCs, obtained before nivolumab (anti-PD-1) treatment. The CDR3 is CASSLSAGGNEKLFF. CDR3 nucleotides: TGTGCCAGCAGCTTGAGTGCAGGGGGTAATGAAAAACTGTTTTTT.